The 29 T cell receptor beta chains given below trace back to one sample, sequenced in a study of shared clonotypes between healthy human individuals. Clones were read by immunoSEQ multiplex PCR, and TCRdb kept only the in-frame ones, dropping some. The sample carries approximately 810,000 clones, approximately 92% recorded once. Naive-designated CD8 cells lacked CD45RO, were positively enriched for CCR7, and omitted terminally differentiated effector memory CD45RA+ cells. Sequences were obtained from naive CD8+ T cells sorted from blood. Receptors originate from a man younger than 40 in good health.

J is TRBJ2-1 and V is TRBV5-1; TRBD2 matches at 9 bases. V lost 2 bases and J lost 7; bases outside the gene matches: 4. CDR1 and CDR2 (germline): SGHRS, YFSETQ. The CDR3 consists of 14 residues. The CDR3 bases are TGCGCCAGCAGCTTAGCGGGAGGCTTAAATGAGCAGTTCTTC. Its translation is CASSLAGGLNEQFF.

V and J are TRBV28 and TRBJ2-7; either TRBD1 or TRBD2 may supply D (5 bases each). Germline CDR1 is MDHEN and CDR2 is SYDVKM. This CDR3 is built from 13 residues. The ends were cut back, 3 bases at V and 5 bases at J, with 11 bases in the middle. The CDR3 region is CASSLGRPDEQYF. The CDR3 DNA reads as TGTGCCAGCAGTTTGGGACGCCCGGACGAGCAGTACTTC. Full variable domain (remainder filled in from reference TRBV28 and TRBJ2-7): DVKVTQSSRYLVKRTGEKVFLECVQDMDHENMFWYRQDPGLGLRLIYFSYDVKMKEKGDIPEGYSVSREKKERFSLILESASTNQTSMYLCASSLGRPDEQYFGPGTRLTVT.

V and J are TRBV27 and TRBJ1-5, with D perhaps TRBD1 (6 bases). This CDR3 spans 17 amino acids. Trimming stripped 6 bases from V and 0 bases from J, with 18 bases between. CDR1 is MNHEY, CDR2 SMNVEV, per germline (reference sequence). The CDR3 nucleotides read TGTGCCAGCAGCCGGGGAGGGGGAGAGTATAGCAATCAGCCCCAGCATTTT. Its translation: CASSRGGGEYSNQPQHF.

The chain combines TRBV9 with TRBJ2-2; D remains unclear. The CDR3 is made up of 12 amino acids. Germline assignment: CDR1 SGDLS and CDR2 YYNGEE. The ends were cut back, 4 bases at V and 7 bases at J, with 8 bases in the middle. The CDR3 nucleotides read TGTGCCAGCAGCCTGGTGGACGGGGAGCTGTTTTTT. Its translation is CASSLVDGELFF.

This chain uses TRBV15 with TRBJ1-2; no definite D call. Germline V gene sequence: CDR1 LNHNV, CDR2 YYDKDF (reference sequence). The germline V and J ends were trimmed by 4 bases and 4 bases, with 10 bases remaining between them. CDR3 length: 13 residues. CDR3 sequence (DNA): TGTGCCACCAGCAAAGGGAAGGTCTATGGCTACACCTTC. Its protein is CATSKGKVYGYTF.

The rearrangement links TRBV7-9 to TRBJ1-1; D is ambiguous. The V gene lost 4 bases and the J gene lost 4 bases, with 10 bases spanning the gap. Germline V CDR1 and CDR2: SEHNR, FQNEAQ (reference sequence). This CDR3 region has 13 residues. The DNA for the CDR3 is TGTGCCAGCAGCTCCCGTATGGGCACTGAAGCTTTCTTT. Amino acids: CASSSRMGTEAFF.

The CDR3 DNA reads TGTGCCAGCAGTCCCAGAAACAATGAGCAGTTCTTC. Residues: CASSPRNNEQFF. J is TRBJ2-1 and V is TRBV6-1, with unresolved D. The CDR3 covers 12 residues. CDR1 is MNHNS, CDR2 SASEGT, per germline. Trimming left V 5 bases short and J 5 bases short, with 7 bases between.

The chain has TRBV6-1 and TRBJ2-7; no definite D call. The CDR3 has 13 residues. V was trimmed by 3 bases and J by 7 bases, leaving 13 bases between them. Looked up from germline, CDR1 is MNHNS and CDR2 is SASEGT. The CDR3 loop reads CASSDDPGREQYF. CDR3 DNA sequence: TGTGCCAGCAGTGATGATCCCGGAAGGGAGCAGTACTTC.

The CDR3 DNA reads as TGTGCCAGTAGTATAGGGCTAGCGGGATTCAATGAGCAGTTCTTC. It translates to CASSIGLAGFNEQFF. This chain links TRBV19 with TRBJ2-1, with 9 positions matching TRBD2. The germline CDR1 and CDR2 sequences are LNHDA and SQIVND (reference sequence). The V and J ends lost 1 base and 6 bases, in that order; junction bases with no gene match: 4. The CDR3 has 15 amino acids.

V is TRBV29-1 and J is TRBJ2-5; no reliable D call. The germline V gene encodes CDR1 SQVTM and CDR2 ANQGSEA. The V and J ends lost 4 bases and 4 bases respectively, with 25 bases between them. This CDR3 has 17 amino acids. The CDR3 here is CSVGFRPGQTTRETQYF. The CDR3 nucleotides are TGCAGCGTTGGGTTTAGGCCCGGTCAGACGACAAGAGAGACCCAGTACTTC. The full variable domain, with the rest looked up from reference TRBV29-1 and TRBJ2-5, is SAVISQKPSRDICQRGTSLTIQCQVDSQVTMMFWYRQQPGQSLTLIATANQGSEATYESGFVIDKFPISRPNLTFSTLTVSNMSPEDSSIYLCSVGFRPGQTTRETQYFGPGTRLLVL.

This chain joins TRBV27 and TRBJ2-7, with D possibly matching TRBD2 (6 bases). CDR3 length: 10 residues. Looked up from germline, CDR1 is MNHEY and CDR2 is SMNVEV (reference sequence). The ends were cut back, 8 bases at V and 7 bases at J, with 9 bases in the middle. For the CDR3, the DNA is TGTGCCAGCGGGCGGGGAGAGCAGTACTTC. Residues: CASGRGEQYF.

Regarding this clone: Other DNA sequences from this sample encode an identical CDR3 as well. J is TRBJ2-7 and V is TRBV20-1; no clear D. Trimming shortened V by 3 bases and J by 4 bases, and 1 base separated the two germline ends. Germline values: CDR1 DFQATT, CDR2 SNEGSKA (reference sequence). The CDR3 loop spans 9 amino acids. As DNA, the CDR3 is TGCAGTGCTAGTTACGAGCAGTACTTC. Translation gives CSASYEQYF.

J is TRBJ2-3 and V is TRBV9, with 8 bases fitting TRBD1. Germline CDR1 reads SGDLS; CDR2 reads YYNGEE. V lost 4 bases to trimming and J lost 3 bases; unmatched junction nucleotides: 7. The CDR3 totals 15 residues. The CDR3 DNA follows: TGTGCCAGCAGCCACGGACAGGGTAGAACAGATACGCAGTATTTT. It is translated as CASSHGQGRTDTQYF.

The rearrangement links TRBV19 to TRBJ1-4; D call uncertain. The germline V gene has CDR1 LNHDA and CDR2 SQIVND (reference sequence). The CDR3 is 14 residues long. The germline V and J ends were trimmed by 3 bases and 2 bases, with 7 bases remaining between them. The chain's CDR3 is CASSMVSTNEKLFF. The CDR3 DNA is TGTGCCAGTAGTATGGTCTCGACTAATGAAAAACTGTTTTTT.

This chain links TRBV27 with TRBJ2-7, with D uncertain. The CDR3 loop spans 16 amino acids. CDR1 and CDR2 from the germline V gene are MNHEY and SMNVEV (reference sequence). The germline V and J ends were trimmed by 5 bases and 2 bases, with 19 bases remaining between them. The CDR3 DNA sequence: TGTGCCAGCAGTCGAGGTCCAAGAATAGGTACCTACGAGCAGTACTTC. Protein sequence: CASSRGPRIGTYEQYF.

This CDR3 reads CASSPFRGGIEKLFF. The CDR3 DNA reads as TGTGCCAGCAGCCCGTTCCGGGGGGGTATTGAAAAACTGTTTTTT. V gene TRBV11-2 combines with J gene TRBJ1-4, with D perhaps TRBD1 (5 bases). CDR1 is SGHAT and CDR2 is FQNNGV in the germline V gene. CDR3 length equals 15 residues. The V end lost 5 bases, the J end lost 7 bases, and 17 bases lay between the germline ends.

The rearrangement joins TRBV5-1 to TRBJ2-7, with 7 bases identical to TRBD1. The CDR3 is made up of 13 amino acids. V lost 4 bases to trimming and J lost 5 bases; unmatched junction nucleotides: 6. Germline V CDR1 and CDR2: SGHRS, YFSETQ. CDR3: CASSRRQGDEQYF. For the CDR3, the DNA is TGCGCCAGCAGCCGGAGACAGGGAGACGAGCAGTACTTC.

The V and J genes are TRBV7-9 and TRBJ2-3; possibly TRBD1 or TRBD2 for D (5 bases each). CDR1 SEHNR and CDR2 FQNEAQ come from the germline V gene (reference sequence). The CDR3 is made up of 16 amino acids. V dropped 4 bases and J dropped 5 bases, with 19 bases sitting between them. The CDR3 DNA sequence: TGTGCCAGCAGCTGGACTCAGGGAAAGGAAAGAGATACGCAGTATTTT. It is translated as CASSWTQGKERDTQYF.

This sequence joins TRBV7-8 and TRBJ2-1, with no clear D. Trimming shortened V by 2 bases and J by 6 bases, and 8 bases separated the two germline ends. The CDR3 loop spans 13 amino acids. Germline V CDR1 and CDR2: SGHVS, FQNEAQ. The CDR3 nucleotides are TGTGCCAGCAGCTTATCGCCCCGCAATGAGCAGTTCTTC. Translation: CASSLSPRNEQFF.

The chain links TRBV11-2 to TRBJ2-7; 10 positions match TRBD2. V was pared by 4 bases and J by 6 bases, with 3 bases of the junction left unmatched. Germline CDR1 reads SGHAT; CDR2 reads FQNNGV. The CDR3 has 13 amino acids. The CDR3 region is CASSWGTSVEQYF. For the CDR3, the DNA is TGTGCCAGCAGCTGGGGGACTAGCGTCGAGCAGTACTTC.

The chain couples TRBV4-1 to TRBJ2-2; 9 nucleotides line up with TRBD2. The CDR3 runs to 16 residues. V trimming: 2 bases; J trimming: 4 bases; junction bases outside the gene matches: 5. Germline V gene data show CDR1 as MGHRA and CDR2 as YSYEKL. The CDR3 is CASSQYSGRGTGELFF. The CDR3 DNA reads as TGCGCCAGCAGCCAATATAGCGGGAGAGGCACCGGGGAGCTGTTTTTT.

The genes are TRBV7-9 and TRBJ2-1; D might be TRBD2 (6 bases). The CDR3 has 12 amino acids. Trimming took off 5 bases at V and 5 bases at J, with 7 bases between the two ends. Germline-derived CDR1 and CDR2 are SEHNR and FQNEAQ (reference sequence). CDR3 residues: CASSRGNNEQFF. CDR3 DNA: TGTGCCAGCAGCCGCGGGAACAATGAGCAGTTCTTC.

This chain connects TRBV5-4 to TRBJ2-7; 11 bases map to TRBD2. Trimming removed 4 bases from V and 5 bases from J; junction bases left unmatched: 5. This CDR3 is built from 14 residues. Germline V gene sequence: CDR1 SGHNT, CDR2 YYREEE (reference sequence). CDR3 bases: TGTGCCAGCAGCATGGGACTAGCGGTTCACGAGCAGTACTTC. Its translation is CASSMGLAVHEQYF.

The chain's CDR3 is CATSRDDYEQYF. The CDR3, as DNA: TGTGCCACCAGCAGAGATGATTACGAGCAGTACTTC. The chain links TRBV15 to TRBJ2-7; no reliable D call. Trimming stripped 0 bases from V and 4 bases from J, with 4 bases between. Germline values: CDR1 LNHNV, CDR2 YYDKDF (reference sequence). CDR3 size: 12 residues.

V is TRBV19 and J is TRBJ2-1, with 8 bases identical to TRBD2. The CDR3 has 15 amino acids. V lost 7 bases to trimming and J lost 4 bases; unmatched junction nucleotides: 9. CDR1 is LNHDA and CDR2 is SQIVND in the germline V gene (reference sequence). The CDR3 DNA reads TGTGCCAGTATGCCGGGACTAGGACTTTACAATGAGCAGTTCTTC. This encodes CASMPGLGLYNEQFF.

This chain uses TRBV7-8 with TRBJ1-5; tentative D call: TRBD1 (6 bases). CDR1 is SGHVS and CDR2 is FQNEAQ in the germline V gene. The CDR3 loop spans 17 amino acids. The V end lost 3 bases, the J end lost 0 bases, and 15 bases lay between the germline ends. The CDR3 region has the DNA TGTGCCAGCAGCTTTGAGGAGGGGGGGCATAGCAATCAGCCCCAGCATTTT. Translating it yields CASSFEEGGHSNQPQHF.

This chain connects TRBV5-6 to TRBJ2-7; no definite D call. V lost 1 base, J lost 2 bases, and 10 bases lay in between. In germline, CDR1 is SGHDT, CDR2 YYEEEE. The length of the CDR3 is 14 residues. CDR3: CASSLRTDAYEQYF. The CDR3 DNA reads TGTGCCAGCAGCTTGAGGACGGACGCCTACGAGCAGTACTTC.

The V and J genes are TRBV29-1 and TRBJ2-1; D possibly uses TRBD1 or TRBD2 (5 bases each). Germline V lookup: CDR1 SQVTM, CDR2 ANQGSEA. The CDR3 is 14 residues long. The V and J ends lost 0 bases and 2 bases respectively, with 8 bases between them. The CDR3 region is CSVEEGVAYNEQFF. DNA of the CDR3: TGCAGCGTTGAAGAGGGGGTCGCCTACAATGAGCAGTTCTTC.

The chain joins TRBV4-1 to TRBJ2-7, with D uncertain. This CDR3 is 13 amino acids long. Germline CDR1 reads MGHRA; CDR2 reads YSYEKL. V was clipped by 0 bases and J by 6 bases, with 9 bases between them. CDR3 residues: CASSQDLGSEQYF. The CDR3 DNA sequence: TGCGCCAGCAGCCAAGATCTAGGCAGCGAGCAGTACTTC.